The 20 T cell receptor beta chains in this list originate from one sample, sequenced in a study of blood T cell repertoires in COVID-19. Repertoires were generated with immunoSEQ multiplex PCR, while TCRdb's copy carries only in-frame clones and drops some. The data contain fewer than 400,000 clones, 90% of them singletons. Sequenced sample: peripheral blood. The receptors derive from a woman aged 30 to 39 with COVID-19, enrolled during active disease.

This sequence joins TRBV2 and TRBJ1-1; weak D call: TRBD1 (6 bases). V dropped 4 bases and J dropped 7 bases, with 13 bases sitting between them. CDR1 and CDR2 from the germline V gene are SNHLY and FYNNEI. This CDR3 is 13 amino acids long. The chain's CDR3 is CASSADSYYEAFF. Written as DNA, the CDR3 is TGTGCCAGCAGTGCGGACAGCTATTATGAAGCTTTCTTT.

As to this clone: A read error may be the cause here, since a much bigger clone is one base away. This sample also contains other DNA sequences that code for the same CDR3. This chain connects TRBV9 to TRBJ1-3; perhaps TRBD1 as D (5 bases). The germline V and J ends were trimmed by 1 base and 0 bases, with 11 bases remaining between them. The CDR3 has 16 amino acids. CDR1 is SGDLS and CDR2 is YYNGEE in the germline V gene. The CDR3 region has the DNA TGTGCCAGCAGCGTAAACACAGGCCTCTCTGGAAACACCATATATTTT. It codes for CASSVNTGLSGNTIYF.

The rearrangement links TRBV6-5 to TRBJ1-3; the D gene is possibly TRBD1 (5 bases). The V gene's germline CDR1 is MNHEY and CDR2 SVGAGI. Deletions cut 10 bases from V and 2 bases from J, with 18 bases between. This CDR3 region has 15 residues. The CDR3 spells CAISPRWGTGNTIYF. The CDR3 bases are TGTGCCATCTCCCCAAGATGGGGCACTGGAAACACCATATATTTT.

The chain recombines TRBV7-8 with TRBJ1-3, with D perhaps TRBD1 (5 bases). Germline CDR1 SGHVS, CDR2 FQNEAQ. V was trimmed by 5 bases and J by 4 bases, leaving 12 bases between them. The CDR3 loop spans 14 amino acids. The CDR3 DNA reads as TGTGCCAGCAGCATTACAGGATCGGGAAACACCATATATTTT. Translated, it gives CASSITGSGNTIYF.

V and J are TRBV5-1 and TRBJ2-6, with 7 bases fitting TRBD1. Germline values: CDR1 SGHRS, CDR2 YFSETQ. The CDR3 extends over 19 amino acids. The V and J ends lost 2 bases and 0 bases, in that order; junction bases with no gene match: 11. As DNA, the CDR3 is TGCGCCAGCAGCTTTTACTTCGGACAGGTCAACTCTGGGGCCAACGTCCTGACTTTC. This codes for CASSFYFGQVNSGANVLTF. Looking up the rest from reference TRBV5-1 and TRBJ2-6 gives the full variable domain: KAGVTQTPRYLIKTRGQQVTLSCSPISGHRSVSWYQQTPGQGLQFLFEYFSETQRNKGNFPGRFSGRQFSNSRSEMNVSTLELGDSALYLCASSFYFGQVNSGANVLTFGAGSRLTVL.

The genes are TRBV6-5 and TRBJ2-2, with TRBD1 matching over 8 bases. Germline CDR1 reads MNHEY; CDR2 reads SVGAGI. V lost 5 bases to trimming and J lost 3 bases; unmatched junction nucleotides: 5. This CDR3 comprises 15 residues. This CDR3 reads CASSRGQVDTGELFF. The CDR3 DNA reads TGTGCCAGCAGTAGGGGACAGGTTGACACCGGGGAGCTGTTTTTT.

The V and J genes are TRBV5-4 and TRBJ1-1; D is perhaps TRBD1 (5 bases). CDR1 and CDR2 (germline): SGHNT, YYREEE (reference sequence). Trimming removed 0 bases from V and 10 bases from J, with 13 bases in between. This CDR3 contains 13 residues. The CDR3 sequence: CASSLEPQGVAFF. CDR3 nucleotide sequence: TGTGCCAGCAGCTTGGAGCCGCAAGGGGTAGCTTTCTTT.

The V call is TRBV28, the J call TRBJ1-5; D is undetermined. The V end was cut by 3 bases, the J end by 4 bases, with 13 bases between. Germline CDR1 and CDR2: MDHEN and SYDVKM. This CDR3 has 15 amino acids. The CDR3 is CASSFGGLGNQPQHF. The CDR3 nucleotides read TGTGCCAGCAGTTTCGGAGGGCTTGGGAATCAGCCCCAGCATTTT.

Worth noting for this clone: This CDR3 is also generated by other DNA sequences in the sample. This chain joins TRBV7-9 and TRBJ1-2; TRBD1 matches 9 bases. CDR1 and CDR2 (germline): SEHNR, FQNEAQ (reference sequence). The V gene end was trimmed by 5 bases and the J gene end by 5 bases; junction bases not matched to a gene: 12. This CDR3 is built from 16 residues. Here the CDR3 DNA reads TGTGCCAGCAGCCCCCAAAAGGGACAGGGCCTTTATGGCTACACCTTC. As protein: CASSPQKGQGLYGYTF.

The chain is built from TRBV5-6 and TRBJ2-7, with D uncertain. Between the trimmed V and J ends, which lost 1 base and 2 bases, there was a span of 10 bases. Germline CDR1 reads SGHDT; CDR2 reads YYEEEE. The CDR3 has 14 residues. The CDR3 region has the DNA TGTGCCAGCAGCTTGTCCCCCGGTCCCTACGAGCAGTACTTC. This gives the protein CASSLSPGPYEQYF.

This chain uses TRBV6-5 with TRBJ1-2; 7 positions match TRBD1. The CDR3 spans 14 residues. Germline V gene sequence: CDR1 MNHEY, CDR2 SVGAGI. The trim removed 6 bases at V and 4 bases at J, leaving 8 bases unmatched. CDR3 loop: CASSPDRAGYGYTF. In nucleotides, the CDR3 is TGTGCCAGCAGCCCCGACAGGGCCGGCTATGGCTACACCTTC.

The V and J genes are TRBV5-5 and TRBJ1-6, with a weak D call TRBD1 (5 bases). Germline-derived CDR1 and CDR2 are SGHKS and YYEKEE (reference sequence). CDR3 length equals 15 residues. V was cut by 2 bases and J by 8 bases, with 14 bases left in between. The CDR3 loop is CASSFQQGGYSPLHF. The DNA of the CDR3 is TGTGCCAGCAGCTTTCAGCAGGGCGGATATTCACCCCTCCACTTT.

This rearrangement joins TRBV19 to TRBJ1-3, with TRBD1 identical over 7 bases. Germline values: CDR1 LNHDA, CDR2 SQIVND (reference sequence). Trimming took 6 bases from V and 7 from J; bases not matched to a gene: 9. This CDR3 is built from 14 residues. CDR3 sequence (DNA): TGTGCCAGTAGCCCAAGGACAGGTTGGAACACCATATATTTT. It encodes CASSPRTGWNTIYF. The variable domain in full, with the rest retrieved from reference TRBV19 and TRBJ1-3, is DGGITQSPKYLFRKEGQNVTLSCEQNLNHDAMYWYRQDPGQGLRLIYYSQIVNDFQKGDIAEGYSVSREKKESFPLTVTSAQKNPTAFYLCASSPRTGWNTIYFGEGSWLTVV.

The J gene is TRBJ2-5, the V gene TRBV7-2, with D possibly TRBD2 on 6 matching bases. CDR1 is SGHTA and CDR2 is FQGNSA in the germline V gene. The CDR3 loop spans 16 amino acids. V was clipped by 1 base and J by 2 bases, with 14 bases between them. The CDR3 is CASSLGYGGGQETQYF. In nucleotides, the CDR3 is TGTGCCAGCAGCTTAGGGTACGGTGGGGGGCAAGAGACCCAGTACTTC. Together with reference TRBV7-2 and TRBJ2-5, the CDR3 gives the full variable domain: GAGVSQSPSNKVTEKGKDVELRCDPISGHTALYWYRQSLGQGLEFLIYFQGNSAPDKSGLPSDRFSAERTGGSVSTLTIQRTQQEDSAVYLCASSLGYGGGQETQYFGPGTRLLVL.

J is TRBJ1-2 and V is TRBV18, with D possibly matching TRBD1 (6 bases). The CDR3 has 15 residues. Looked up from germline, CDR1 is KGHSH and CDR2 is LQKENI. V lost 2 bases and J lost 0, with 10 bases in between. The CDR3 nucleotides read TGTGCCAGCTCACCAGGGGGCCGGTCTAACTATGGCTACACCTTC. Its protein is CASSPGGRSNYGYTF.

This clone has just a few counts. The CDR3 DNA is TGTGCCTGGAGTGGGACTGGAAACTCTGGAAACACCATATATTTT. It specifies CAWSGTGNSGNTIYF. The gene calls are TRBV30 and TRBJ1-3, with D uncertain. CDR1 and CDR2 (germline): GTSNPN, SVGIG (reference sequence). Between the trimmed V and J ends, which lost 1 base and 0 bases, there was a span of 10 bases. The CDR3 is made up of 15 amino acids.

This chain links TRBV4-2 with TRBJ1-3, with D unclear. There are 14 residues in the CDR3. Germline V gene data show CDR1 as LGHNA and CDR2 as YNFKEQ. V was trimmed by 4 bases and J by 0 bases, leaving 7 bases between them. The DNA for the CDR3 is TGTGCCAGCAGCCGCGGTAGCTCTGGAAACACCATATATTTT. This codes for CASSRGSSGNTIYF.

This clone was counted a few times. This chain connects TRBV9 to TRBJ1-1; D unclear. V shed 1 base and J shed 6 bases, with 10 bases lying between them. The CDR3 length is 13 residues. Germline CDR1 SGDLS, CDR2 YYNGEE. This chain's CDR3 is CASSVRGSAEAFF. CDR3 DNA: TGTGCCAGCAGCGTACGGGGTTCGGCTGAAGCTTTCTTT.

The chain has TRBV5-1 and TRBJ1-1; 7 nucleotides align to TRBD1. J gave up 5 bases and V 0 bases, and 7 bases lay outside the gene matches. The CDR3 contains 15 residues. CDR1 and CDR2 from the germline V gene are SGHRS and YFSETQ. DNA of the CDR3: TGCGCCAGCAGCTTGGTCCCGGGACAGAAGACTGAAGCTTTCTTT. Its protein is CASSLVPGQKTEAFF. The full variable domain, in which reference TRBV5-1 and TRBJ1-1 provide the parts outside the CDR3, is KAGVTQTPRYLIKTRGQQVTLSCSPISGHRSVSWYQQTPGQGLQFLFEYFSETQRNKGNFPGRFSGRQFSNSRSEMNVSTLELGDSALYLCASSLVPGQKTEAFFGQGTRLTVV.

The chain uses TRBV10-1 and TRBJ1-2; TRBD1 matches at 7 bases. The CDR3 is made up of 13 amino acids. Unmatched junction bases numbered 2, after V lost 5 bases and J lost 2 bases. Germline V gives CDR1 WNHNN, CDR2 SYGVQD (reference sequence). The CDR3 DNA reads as TGCGCCAGCAGTCCGACAGGGAACTATGGCTACACCTTC. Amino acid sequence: CASSPTGNYGYTF.